These T cell receptor beta chains were read from a single sample in a study of blood T cell repertoires in COVID-19. The assay was immunoSEQ multiplex PCR, and TCRdb's table has in-frame clones only and misses some. The profile shows some 160,000 clones, about 85% of them singletons. Sequenced material: PBMCs or T cells enriched from blood (not recorded which). The source of these receptors is a woman aged 40 to 50 who had recovered from COVID-19. Both conserved end residues are part of each CDR3. D genes are given only for firm matches. Rows give clone size only sometimes, using once, few, many, or a class for an expanded clone.

CDR3 length	V gene	D gene	J gene	clone size	CDR3 DNA	CDR3 protein
14	TRBV6-6	NA	TRBJ1-5	NA	TGTGCCAGCAGTTACTCTGGGGGGGATCAGCCCCAGCATTTT	CASSYSGGDQPQHF
13	TRBV5-1	TRBD1	TRBJ1-6	NA	TGCGCCAGCAGCCGCCAGGGGGCTTCACCCCTCCACTTT	CASSRQGASPLHF
15	TRBV27	TRBD1	TRBJ2-7	NA	TGTGCCAGCAGCGTTTTACAGGGGGCGCCGTACGAGCAGTACTTC	CASSVLQGAPYEQYF
15	TRBV5-1	NA	TRBJ1-6	NA	TGCGCCAGCAGCTTGTGGGGGCCTGAGAATTCACCCCTCCACTTT	CASSLWGPENSPLHF
15	TRBV29-1	TRBD2	TRBJ2-4	NA	TGCAGCGTTGAGCCTATAGCGGGACTCAAAAACATTCAGTACTTC	CSVEPIAGLKNIQYF
13	TRBV19	NA	TRBJ1-1	NA	TGTGCCAGTAGAACAGGGTCCTTTACTGAAGCTTTCTTT	CASRTGSFTEAFF
15	TRBV6-4	NA	TRBJ1-1	NA	TGTGCCAGCAGTGCACGGGAGATGGGGGACACTGAAGCTTTCTTT	CASSAREMGDTEAFF
13	TRBV15	NA	TRBJ2-1	few	TGTGCCACCAGCAGACCCCGGGGGAATGAGCAGTTCTTC	CATSRPRGNEQFF
15	TRBV25-1	TRBD2	TRBJ2-1	NA	TGTGCCAGCAGTAGACTGGGACTAGCGGGGAATGAGCAGTTCTTC	CASSRLGLAGNEQFF
14	TRBV20-1	TRBD2	TRBJ2-5	NA	TGCAGTGCCAGTAGTAGCGGGGGACAAGAGACCCAGTACTTC	CSASSSGGQETQYF
16	TRBV25-1	NA	TRBJ1-2	NA	TGTGCCAGCAGCGAGAGCGATAGGGAGGATAACGATGGCTACACCTTC	CASSESDREDNDGYTF
17	TRBV5-6	TRBD1	TRBJ2-2	few	TGTGCCAGCAGCCAAATGGACAGGGGGGAAAACACCGGGGAGCTGTTTTTT	CASSQMDRGENTGELFF
14	TRBV6-5	NA	TRBJ1-3	NA	TGTGCCAGCAAGGGGGGGCTCTCTGGAAACACCATATATTTT	CASKGGLSGNTIYF
20	TRBV27	TRBD2	TRBJ2-3	NA	TGTGCCAGCAGTTTACCCAGGGGTAGCGGGAGGCTCTCTAGCACAGATACGCAGTATTTT	CASSLPRGSGRLSSTDTQYF
15	TRBV11-3	NA	TRBJ2-1	NA	TGTGCCAGCAGCTATGGCGGGAACTCCTACAATGAGCAGTTCTTC	CASSYGGNSYNEQFF
22	TRBV3-1/TRBV3-2	TRBD2	TRBJ2-1	few	TGTGCCAGCAGCCAAGTTGCTCTCGGGGGAGCGTCTAGCGGGAGCTCCTACAATGAGCAGTTCTTC	CASSQVALGGASSGSSYNEQFF
13	TRBV19	TRBD2	TRBJ2-1	NA	TGTGCCACCGGGACTAGCGACTACAATGAGCAGTTCTTC	CATGTSDYNEQFF
16	TRBV9	NA	TRBJ1-2	NA	TGTGCCAGCAGCGTAGAAGGGGTGGGCACATATAGGGGCTACACCTTC	CASSVEGVGTYRGYTF
20	TRBV30	TRBD1	TRBJ2-7	once	TGTGCCTGGAGTCGAACCCCGGGACAGGGAAACGTAAGGAGCTCCTACGAGCAGTACTTC	CAWSRTPGQGNVRSSYEQYF
14	TRBV3-1/TRBV3-2	TRBD1	TRBJ1-2	NA	TGTGCCAGCAGCCCCGGACAGGGTGACTATGGCTACACCTTC	CASSPGQGDYGYTF
15	TRBV13	NA	TRBJ1-2	NA	TGTGCCAGCAGCTTAGGCAGGGCCTCGTTGCATGGCTACACCTTC	CASSLGRASLHGYTF
15	TRBV6-4	TRBD1	TRBJ1-2	NA	TGTGCCAGCAGCACGACAGGGTTCGGAAACTATGGCTACACCTTC	CASSTTGFGNYGYTF